Described below is a single TCR beta chain sequence and its context. Sequencing was performed with immunoSEQ multiplex PCR; in TCRdb, only in-frame clones are kept and a portion is missing. The sample lists some 81,000 clones; 70% to 90% were seen once. The entry originates in a study of T cell responses to AZD1222 COVID-19 vaccine. Material: peripheral blood, obtained 28 days after the second AZD1222 dose. The clonotype comes from an adult who received the AZD1222 COVID-19 vaccine.

Here the CDR3 reads CASSLLNTGELFF. For the CDR3, the DNA is TGTGCCAGCAGTCTCCTTAACACCGGGGAGCTGTTTTTT. The chain carries TRBV27 and TRBJ2-2; D is undetermined. CDR1 and CDR2 (germline): MNHEY, SMNVEV (reference sequence). This CDR3 spans 13 amino acids. V was cut by 5 bases and J by 2 bases, with 6 bases left in between.